Listed below are T cell receptor beta chains from one sample, sequenced in a study of blood T cells in healthy people across ages. MiXCR, applied by TCRdb to the 5' RACE reads, yields one record per CDR3 protein. The sample shows hundreds of thousands of distinct CDR3 sequences, under 45% of them seen only once. The sequencing input was blood. These receptors were taken from a man in his sixties in good health. The CDR3 runs from the conserved cysteine through the conserved F or W. Fields, in order: J gene, V gene, CDR3 protein.

TRBJ2-5 | TRBV25-1 | CASSGPAPETQYF
TRBJ1-4 | TRBV20-1 | CSARPSQGAGEKLFF
TRBJ1-5 | TRBV6-2/TRBV6-3 | CASSGTGWYQPQHF
TRBJ1-1 | TRBV29-1 | CSVVTQGQEAFF
TRBJ2-3 | TRBV9 | CASSVLGAGLTDTQYF
TRBJ2-7 | TRBV4-3 | CASSQEGGRGYFEQYF
TRBJ2-3 | TRBV6-5 | CASSYRGTDTQYF
TRBJ2-7 | TRBV28 | CASSLGTNSYEQYF
TRBJ2-5 | TRBV6-1 | CASRDRGYQETQYF
TRBJ2-3 | TRBV5-6 | CASSLQGGGTTDTQYF
TRBJ2-3 | TRBV3-1 | CASSQSNDLAGVTDTQYF
TRBJ2-3 | TRBV12-3/TRBV12-4 | CASSSEGRGPTDTQYF
TRBJ2-1 | TRBV5-1 | CASSLASRNEQFF
TRBJ2-2 | TRBV7-6 | CASSPRGQWRNTGELFF
TRBJ1-4 | TRBV7-2 | CASSRQRATNEKLFF
TRBJ2-5 | TRBV29-1 | CSVGSTWGEETQYF
TRBJ2-7 | TRBV7-2 | CASSTQAGSYEQYF
NA | TRBV3-1 | CASSHWTGPNEQYF
TRBJ2-3 | TRBV19 | CASSNGKSRDTQYF
TRBJ2-5 | TRBV18 | CASSPDFQETQYF
TRBJ2-7 | TRBV30 | CAWSVDYEQYF
TRBJ2-2 | TRBV25-1 | CASSQPLEVPGGELFF
TRBJ1-2 | TRBV20-1 | CSAIDVQGYYGYTF
TRBJ1-2 | TRBV4-3 | CASSQDMGGKSGYTF
TRBJ2-2 | TRBV18 | CASSDRTANTGELFF
TRBJ1-1 | TRBV20-1 | CSARDNRVNTEAFF
TRBJ2-3 | TRBV5-1 | CASSSSSGVDTQYF
TRBJ1-5 | TRBV7-2 | CASSLTGPNQPQHF
TRBJ2-1 | TRBV11-2 | CASTLVFLWAGTGGAGRDYNEQFF
TRBJ2-1 | TRBV27 | CASSFFAGTYNEQFF
TRBJ2-3 | TRBV5-1 | CASSLKLTQYF
TRBJ2-1 | TRBV7-2 | CASSRAPGNYNEQFF
TRBJ1-2 | TRBV3-1 | CASSHNRGKGFGYTF
TRBJ1-2 | TRBV12-3/TRBV12-4 | CASSFQGYGYTF
TRBJ1-2 | TRBV28 | CASSVESNYGYTF
TRBJ2-5 | TRBV5-1 | CASSLQTSQETQYF
TRBJ1-6 | TRBV7-9 | CASSPAGQGNSPLHF
TRBJ2-3 | TRBV9 | CASSVAGGRGGRTDTQYF
TRBJ2-6 | TRBV18 | CASSPTGVVGANVLTF
TRBJ1-1 | TRBV6-2/TRBV6-3 | CASRRQGAGAFF
TRBJ2-5 | TRBV14 | CASSQRLAGGRVHVETQYF
TRBJ2-7 | TRBV6-2/TRBV6-3 | CASSRDSGGAYEQYF
TRBJ1-1 | TRBV7-2 | CASSFRVGDTEAFF